Shown below are 5 T cell receptor beta chains from a single sample sequenced in a study of T cells in localized non-small cell lung cancer. Libraries were prepared by immunoSEQ multiplex PCR; TCRdb keeps only in-frame clonotypes and omits some of them. The table has fewer than 30,000 clones, approximately 87% seen once; the top ten hold roughly 6%. Sequencing used PBMCs, obtained before any cancer treatment. The receptor set was obtained from a man aged 40 to 69 with stage II lung adenocarcinoma.

The chain carries TRBV5-4 and TRBJ2-5; D not resolved. V gave up 4 bases and J gave up 5 bases, with 15 bases separating them. Germline V gene sequence: CDR1 SGHNT, CDR2 YYREEE (reference sequence). There are 14 residues in the CDR3. The CDR3 DNA reads TGTGCCAGCAGCCCGCGGCTTGAGGTGGAGACCCAGTACTTC. This gives the protein CASSPRLEVETQYF.

The count of this clone is one. The chain combines TRBV13 with TRBJ2-7; D not resolved. Germline CDR1 is PRHDT and CDR2 is FYEKMQ (reference sequence). With 5 bases removed from V and 0 bases from J, the gap between germline ends came to 8 bases. The CDR3 runs to 13 residues. CDR3 protein: CASSPTFSYEQYF. The CDR3 DNA reads as TGTGCCAGCAGCCCGACATTCTCCTACGAGCAGTACTTC.

This chain connects TRBV11-3 to TRBJ2-1, with TRBD2 matching 13 bases. Unmatched junction bases numbered 12, after V lost 5 bases and J lost 8 bases. The germline V gene has CDR1 SGHNT and CDR2 YENEEA. The length of the CDR3 is 17 residues. This CDR3 is CASSRRTSGSSSDEQFF. As DNA, the CDR3 is TGTGCCAGCAGCCGACGGACTAGCGGGAGTTCATCGGATGAGCAGTTCTTC. The whole variable domain, filled in from reference TRBV11-3 and TRBJ2-1, reads EAGVVQSPRYKIIEKKQPVAFWCNPISGHNTLYWYLQNLGQGPELLIRYENEEAVDDSQLPKDRFSAERLKGVDSTLKIQPAELGDSAVYLCASSRRTSGSSSDEQFFGPGTRLTVL.

The chain couples TRBV6-5 to TRBJ1-1; the D is unclear. The CDR3 consists of 13 residues. Germline CDR1 and CDR2: MNHEY and SVGAGI. V shed 6 bases and J shed 3 bases, with 11 bases lying between them. The CDR3 loop reads CASRNLLDTEAFF. DNA for the CDR3: TGTGCCAGCAGAAACCTCCTTGACACTGAAGCTTTCTTT.

This clone was found once. The chain has TRBV18 and TRBJ2-3; D may match TRBD1 or TRBD2 (6 bases each). This CDR3 is 15 amino acids long. Trimming took 0 bases from V and 6 from J, leaving 13 bases between them. Germline V gene sequence: CDR1 KGHSH, CDR2 LQKENI. CDR3 coding DNA: TGTGCCAGCTCACCACCGTTAACAGGGAGGGATACGCAGTATTTT. Translated: CASSPPLTGRDTQYF.